This T cell receptor beta chain appears in the sequencing data of a study of OX40 agonist ivuxolimab in advanced cancers. Study-wide findings and caveats: In the 0.1 to 3.0 mg/kg range, CD4+ and CD8+ blood T cells had expanded clonally by week 6.

Data came from immunoSEQ multiplex PCR; TCRdb stores just in-frame clones and leaves some out. The data contain tens of thousands of clones, roughly nine tenths of them singletons. About this clone: The antigen remains undetermined.

Autoimmune disease history or systemic immunosuppression led to patient exclusion. Sequencing was performed on CD4+ or CD8+ T cells sorted from blood, taken in a trial of the OX40 agonist ivuxolimab. The clonotype originates from an adult with an advanced solid tumor such as melanoma, head and neck, liver or kidney cancer.

Here the CDR3 DNA reads TGTGCCAGCAGAGAACAGAGCTCTGGAAACACCATATATTTT. Translation gives CASREQSSGNTIYF. The V and J genes are TRBV6-5 and TRBJ1-3; D is unclear. Deletions cut 6 bases from V and 0 bases from J, with 9 bases between. CDR1 and CDR2 (germline): MNHEY, SVGAGI. CDR3 length: 14 residues.